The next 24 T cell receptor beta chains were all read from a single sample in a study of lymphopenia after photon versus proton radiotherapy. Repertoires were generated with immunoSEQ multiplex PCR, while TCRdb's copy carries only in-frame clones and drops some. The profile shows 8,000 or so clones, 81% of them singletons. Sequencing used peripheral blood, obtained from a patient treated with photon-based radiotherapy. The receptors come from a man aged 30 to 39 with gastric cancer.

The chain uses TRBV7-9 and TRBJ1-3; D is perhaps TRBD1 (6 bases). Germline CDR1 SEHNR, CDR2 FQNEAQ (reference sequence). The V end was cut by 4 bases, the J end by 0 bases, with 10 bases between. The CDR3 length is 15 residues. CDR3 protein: CASSWGGDSGNTIYF. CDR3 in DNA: TGTGCCAGCAGCTGGGGGGGCGACTCTGGAAACACCATATATTTT.

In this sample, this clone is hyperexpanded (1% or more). For the CDR3, the DNA is TGTGCCAGCAGCATTTACAGCAACTCTGGAAACACCATATATTTT. This encodes CASSIYSNSGNTIYF. The V call is TRBV13, the J call TRBJ1-3; D remains ambiguous. V was clipped by 5 bases and J by 0 bases, with 11 bases between them. The germline CDR1 and CDR2 sequences are PRHDT and FYEKMQ (reference sequence). This CDR3 spans 15 amino acids.

In nucleotides, the CDR3 is TGTGCCAGCCGGGCCCTACCCACCGGGGAGCTGTTTTTT. Translating gives CASRALPTGELFF. The gene calls are TRBV6-4 and TRBJ2-2; D ambiguous. Germline V gene sequence: CDR1 MRHNA, CDR2 SNTAGT. The CDR3 consists of 13 residues. Trimming removed 8 bases from V and 4 bases from J, with 11 bases in between.

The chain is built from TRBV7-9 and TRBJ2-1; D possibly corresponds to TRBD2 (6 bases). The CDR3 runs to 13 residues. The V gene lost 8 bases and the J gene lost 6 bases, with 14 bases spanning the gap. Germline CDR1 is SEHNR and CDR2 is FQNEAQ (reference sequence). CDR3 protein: CASCMAGINEQFF. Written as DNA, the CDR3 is TGTGCCAGCTGTATGGCGGGGATCAATGAGCAGTTCTTC.

CDR3 sequence reads: CASSLSLGWGEQYF. CDR3 nucleotides: TGTGCCAGCAGTTTATCTCTGGGCTGGGGGGAGCAGTACTTC. The chain combines TRBV27 with TRBJ2-7; either TRBD1 or TRBD2 may supply D (5 bases each). The CDR3 is made up of 14 amino acids. CDR1 MNHEY and CDR2 SMNVEV come from the germline V gene (reference sequence). V lost 0 bases to trimming and J lost 7 bases, with 13 bases between them.

The CDR3 DNA follows: TGTGCCAGCAGCCTAGGGGGTTTTGAGACCCAGTACTTC. Residues: CASSLGGFETQYF. The chain joins TRBV11-2 to TRBJ2-5, with a weak D call TRBD1 (6 bases). The V and J ends lost 5 bases and 5 bases respectively, with 12 bases between them. CDR1 and CDR2 from the germline V gene are SGHAT and FQNNGV. The CDR3 runs 13 residues. The full variable domain, with the rest looked up from reference TRBV11-2 and TRBJ2-5, is EAGVAQSPRYKIIEKRQSVAFWCNPISGHATLYWYQQILGQGPKLLIQFQNNGVVDDSQLPKDRFSAERLKGVDSTLKIQPAKLEDSAVYLCASSLGGFETQYFGPGTRLLVL.

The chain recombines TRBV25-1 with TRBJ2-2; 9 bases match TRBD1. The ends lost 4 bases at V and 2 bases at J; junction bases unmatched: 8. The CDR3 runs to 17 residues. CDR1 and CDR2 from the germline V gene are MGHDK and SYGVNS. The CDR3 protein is CASSGNGQGLNTGELFF. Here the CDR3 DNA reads TGTGCCAGCAGTGGTAATGGACAGGGGCTAAACACCGGGGAGCTGTTTTTT.

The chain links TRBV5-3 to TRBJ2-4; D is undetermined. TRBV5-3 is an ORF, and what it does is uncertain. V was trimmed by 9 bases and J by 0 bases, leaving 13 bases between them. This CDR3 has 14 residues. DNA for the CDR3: TGTGCCAATAAGCTCGCGCTAGCCAAAAACATTCAGTACTTC. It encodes CANKLALAKNIQYF.

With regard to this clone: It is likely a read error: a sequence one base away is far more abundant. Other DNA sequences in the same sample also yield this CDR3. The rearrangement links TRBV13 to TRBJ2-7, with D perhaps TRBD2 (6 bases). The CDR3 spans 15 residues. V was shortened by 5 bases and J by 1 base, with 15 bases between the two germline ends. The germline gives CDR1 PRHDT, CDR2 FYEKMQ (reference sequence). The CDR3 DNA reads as TGTGCCAGCAGCCAAGTAGCGGACTTGTCCTACGAGCAGTACTTC. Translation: CASSQVADLSYEQYF.

Here the CDR3 reads CASSPIGQGRETQYF. DNA for the CDR3: TGTGCCAGCAGCCCAATAGGACAAGGTCGAGAGACCCAGTACTTC. The chain joins TRBV5-6 to TRBJ2-5, with TRBD1 as a possible D gene (5 bases). The CDR3 length is 15 residues. The germline V gene encodes CDR1 SGHDT and CDR2 YYEEEE. The germline V and J ends were trimmed by 4 bases and 4 bases, with 17 bases remaining between them.

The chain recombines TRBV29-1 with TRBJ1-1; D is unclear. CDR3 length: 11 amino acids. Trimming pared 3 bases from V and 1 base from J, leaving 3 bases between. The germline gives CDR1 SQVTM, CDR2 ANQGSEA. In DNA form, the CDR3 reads TGCAGCGTTGAGGGGAACACTGAAGCTTTCTTT. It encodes CSVEGNTEAFF.

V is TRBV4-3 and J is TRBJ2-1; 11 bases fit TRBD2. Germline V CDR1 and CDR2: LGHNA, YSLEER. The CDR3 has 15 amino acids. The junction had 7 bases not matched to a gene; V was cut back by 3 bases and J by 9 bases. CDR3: CASSHVAGGPGEQFF. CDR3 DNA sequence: TGCGCCAGCAGCCACGTAGCGGGAGGGCCTGGTGAGCAGTTCTTC.

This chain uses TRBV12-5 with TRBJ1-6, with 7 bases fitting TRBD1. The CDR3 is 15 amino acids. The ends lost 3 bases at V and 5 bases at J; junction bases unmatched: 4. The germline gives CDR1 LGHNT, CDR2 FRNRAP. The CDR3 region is CASGFETGHNSPLHF. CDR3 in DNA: TGTGCTAGTGGTTTCGAGACAGGGCATAATTCACCCCTCCACTTT.

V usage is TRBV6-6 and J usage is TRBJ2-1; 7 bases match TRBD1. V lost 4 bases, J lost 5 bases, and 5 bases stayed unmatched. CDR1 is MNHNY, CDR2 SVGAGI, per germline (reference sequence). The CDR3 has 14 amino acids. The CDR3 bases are TGTGCCAGCAGTTCAAGGGACAGAAACAATGAGCAGTTCTTC. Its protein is CASSSRDRNNEQFF.

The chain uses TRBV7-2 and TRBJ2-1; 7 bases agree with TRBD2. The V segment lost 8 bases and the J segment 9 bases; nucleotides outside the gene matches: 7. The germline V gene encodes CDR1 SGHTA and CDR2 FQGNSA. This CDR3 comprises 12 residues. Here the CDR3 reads CASGRRETEQFF. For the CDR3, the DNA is TGTGCCAGCGGTCGGCGGGAGACTGAGCAGTTCTTC.

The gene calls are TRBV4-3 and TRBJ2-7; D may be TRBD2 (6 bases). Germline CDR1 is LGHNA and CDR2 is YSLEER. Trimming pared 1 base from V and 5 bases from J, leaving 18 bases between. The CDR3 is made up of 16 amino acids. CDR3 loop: CASSQALHTGVDEQYF. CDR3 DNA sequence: TGCGCCAGCAGCCAAGCCCTACACACGGGAGTCGACGAGCAGTACTTC.

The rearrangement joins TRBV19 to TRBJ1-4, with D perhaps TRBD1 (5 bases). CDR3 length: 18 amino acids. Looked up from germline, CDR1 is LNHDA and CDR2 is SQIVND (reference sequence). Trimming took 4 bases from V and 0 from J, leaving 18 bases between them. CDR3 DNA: TGTGCCAGTAGTACTTGGGACGGACGCTACTCAACTAATGAAAAACTGTTTTTT. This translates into CASSTWDGRYSTNEKLFF. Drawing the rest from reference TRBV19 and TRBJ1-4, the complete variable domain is DGGITQSPKYLFRKEGQNVTLSCEQNLNHDAMYWYRQDPGQGLRLIYYSQIVNDFQKGDIAEGYSVSREKKESFPLTVTSAQKNPTAFYLCASSTWDGRYSTNEKLFFGSGTQLSVL.

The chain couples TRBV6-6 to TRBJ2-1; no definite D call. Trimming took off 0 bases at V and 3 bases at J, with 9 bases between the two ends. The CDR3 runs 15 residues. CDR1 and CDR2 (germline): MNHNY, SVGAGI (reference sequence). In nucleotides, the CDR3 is TGTGCCAGCAGTTACTCTGTCAGGCTCTACAATGAGCAGTTCTTC. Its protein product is CASSYSVRLYNEQFF.

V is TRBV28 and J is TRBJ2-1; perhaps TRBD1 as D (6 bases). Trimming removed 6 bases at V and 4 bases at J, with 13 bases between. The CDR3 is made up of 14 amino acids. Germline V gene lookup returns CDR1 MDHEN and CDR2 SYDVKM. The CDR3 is CASRARTDYNEQFF. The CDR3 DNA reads TGTGCCAGCAGGGCCCGGACAGATTACAATGAGCAGTTCTTC.

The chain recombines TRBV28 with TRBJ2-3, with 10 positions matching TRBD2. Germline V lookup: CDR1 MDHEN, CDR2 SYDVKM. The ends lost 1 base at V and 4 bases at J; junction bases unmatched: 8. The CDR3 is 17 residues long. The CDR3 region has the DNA TGTGCCAGCAGTTTATCGCAACTAGCGGGAACCTCAGATACGCAGTATTTT. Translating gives CASSLSQLAGTSDTQYF. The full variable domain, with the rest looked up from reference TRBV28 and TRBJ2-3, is DVKVTQSSRYLVKRTGEKVFLECVQDMDHENMFWYRQDPGLGLRLIYFSYDVKMKEKGDIPEGYSVSREKKERFSLILESASTNQTSMYLCASSLSQLAGTSDTQYFGPGTRLTVL.

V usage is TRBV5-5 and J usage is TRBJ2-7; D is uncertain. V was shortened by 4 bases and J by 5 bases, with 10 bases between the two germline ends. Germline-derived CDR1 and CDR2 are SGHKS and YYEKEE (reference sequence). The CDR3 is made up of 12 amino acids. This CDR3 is CASSPLVNEQYF. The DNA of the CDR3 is TGTGCCAGCAGCCCTCTTGTGAACGAGCAGTACTTC.

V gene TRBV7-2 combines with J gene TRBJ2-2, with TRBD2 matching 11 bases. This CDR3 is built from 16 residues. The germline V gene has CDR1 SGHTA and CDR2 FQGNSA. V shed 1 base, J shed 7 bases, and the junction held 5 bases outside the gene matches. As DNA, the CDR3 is TGTGCCAGCAGCTTAGATCTAGCGGGAGGATACGGGGAGCTGTTTTTT. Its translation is CASSLDLAGGYGELFF.

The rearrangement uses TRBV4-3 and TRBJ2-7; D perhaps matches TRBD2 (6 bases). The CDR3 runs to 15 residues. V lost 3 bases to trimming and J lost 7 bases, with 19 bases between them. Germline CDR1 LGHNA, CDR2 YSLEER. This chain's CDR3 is CASSHAVGGAGEQYF. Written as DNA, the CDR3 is TGCGCCAGCAGCCACGCCGTCGGTGGGGCGGGGGAGCAGTACTTC.

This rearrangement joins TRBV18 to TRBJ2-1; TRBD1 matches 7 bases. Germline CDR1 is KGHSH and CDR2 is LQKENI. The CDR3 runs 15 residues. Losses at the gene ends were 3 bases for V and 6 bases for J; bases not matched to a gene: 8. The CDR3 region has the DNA TGTGCCAGCTCACCTCCGGGACAGCCTTTCAATGAGCAGTTCTTC. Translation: CASSPPGQPFNEQFF.